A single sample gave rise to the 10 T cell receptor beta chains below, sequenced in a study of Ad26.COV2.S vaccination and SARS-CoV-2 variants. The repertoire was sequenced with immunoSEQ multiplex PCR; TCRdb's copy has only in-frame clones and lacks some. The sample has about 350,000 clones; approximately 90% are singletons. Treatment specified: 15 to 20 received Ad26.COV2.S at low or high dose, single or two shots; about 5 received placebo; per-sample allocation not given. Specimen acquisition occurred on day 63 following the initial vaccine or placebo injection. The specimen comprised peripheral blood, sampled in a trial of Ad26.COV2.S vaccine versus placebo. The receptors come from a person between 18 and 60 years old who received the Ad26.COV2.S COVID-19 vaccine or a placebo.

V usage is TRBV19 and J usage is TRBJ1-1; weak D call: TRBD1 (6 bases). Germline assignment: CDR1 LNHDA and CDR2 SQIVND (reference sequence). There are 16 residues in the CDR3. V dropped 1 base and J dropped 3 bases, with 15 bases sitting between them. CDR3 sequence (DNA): TGTGCCAGTAGTATAGCCCCGGGGGGCTTGGACACTGAAGCTTTCTTT. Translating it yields CASSIAPGGLDTEAFF.

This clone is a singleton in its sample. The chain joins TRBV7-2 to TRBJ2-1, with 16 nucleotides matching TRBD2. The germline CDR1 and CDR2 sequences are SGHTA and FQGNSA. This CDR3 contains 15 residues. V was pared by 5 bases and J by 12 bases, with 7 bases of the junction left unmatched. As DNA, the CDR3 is TGTGCCAGCAGCCTCGGGACTAGCGGGAGGGCCGCGCAGTTCTTC. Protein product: CASSLGTSGRAAQFF. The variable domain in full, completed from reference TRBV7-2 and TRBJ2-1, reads GAGVSQSPSNKVTEKGKDVELRCDPISGHTALYWYRQSLGQGLEFLIYFQGNSAPDKSGLPSDRFSAERTGGSVSTLTIQRTQQEDSAVYLCASSLGTSGRAAQFFGPGTRLTVL.

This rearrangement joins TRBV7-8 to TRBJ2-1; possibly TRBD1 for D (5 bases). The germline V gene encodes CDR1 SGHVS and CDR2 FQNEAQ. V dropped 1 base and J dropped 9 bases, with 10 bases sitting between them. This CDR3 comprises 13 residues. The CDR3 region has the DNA TGTGCCAGCAGCTTAGTCTGGGGCAGTGAGCAGTTCTTC. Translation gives CASSLVWGSEQFF.

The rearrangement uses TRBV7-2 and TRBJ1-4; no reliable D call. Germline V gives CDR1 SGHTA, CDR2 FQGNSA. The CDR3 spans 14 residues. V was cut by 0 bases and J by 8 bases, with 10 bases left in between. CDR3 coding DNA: TGTGCCAGCAGCTTAGCTGCGGTCCGAGAAAAACTGTTTTTT. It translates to CASSLAAVREKLFF.

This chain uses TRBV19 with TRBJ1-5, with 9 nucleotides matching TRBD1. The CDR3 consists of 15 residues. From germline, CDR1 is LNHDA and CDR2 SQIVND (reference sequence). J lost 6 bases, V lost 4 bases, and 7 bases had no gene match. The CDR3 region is CASSNRDREFQPQHF. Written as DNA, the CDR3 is TGTGCCAGTAGTAACCGGGACAGGGAGTTTCAGCCCCAGCATTTT.

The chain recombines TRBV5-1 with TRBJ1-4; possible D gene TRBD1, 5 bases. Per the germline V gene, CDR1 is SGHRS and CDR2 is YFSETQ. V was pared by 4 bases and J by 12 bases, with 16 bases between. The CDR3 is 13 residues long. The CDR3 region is CASSRDGLGELFF. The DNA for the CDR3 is TGCGCCAGCAGCCGGGACGGCCTCGGGGAACTGTTTTTT.

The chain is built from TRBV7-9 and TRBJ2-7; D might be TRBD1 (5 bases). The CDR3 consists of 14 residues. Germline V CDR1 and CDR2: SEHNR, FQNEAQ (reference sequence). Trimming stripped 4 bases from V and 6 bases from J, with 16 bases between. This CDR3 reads CASSSLNSQGEQYF. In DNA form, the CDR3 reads TGTGCCAGCAGCTCCCTCAACTCCCAGGGCGAGCAGTACTTC.

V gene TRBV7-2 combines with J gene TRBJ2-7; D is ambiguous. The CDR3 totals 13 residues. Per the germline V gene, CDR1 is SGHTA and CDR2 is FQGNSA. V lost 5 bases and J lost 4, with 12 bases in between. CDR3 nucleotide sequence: TGTGCCAGCAGCCCGGTCCCGGCTTACGAGCAGTACTTC. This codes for CASSPVPAYEQYF.

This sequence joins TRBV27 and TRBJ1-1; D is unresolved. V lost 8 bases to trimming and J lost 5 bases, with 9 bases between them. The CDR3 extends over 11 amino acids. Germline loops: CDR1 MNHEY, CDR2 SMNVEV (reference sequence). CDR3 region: CASWRGTEAFF. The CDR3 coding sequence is TGTGCCAGCTGGAGAGGGACTGAAGCTTTCTTT.

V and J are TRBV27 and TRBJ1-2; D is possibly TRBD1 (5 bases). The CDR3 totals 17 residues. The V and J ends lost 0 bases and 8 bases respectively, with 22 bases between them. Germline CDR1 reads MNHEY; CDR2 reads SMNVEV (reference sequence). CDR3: CASSLSKRQGGLLGYTF. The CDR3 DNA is TGTGCCAGCAGTTTATCTAAGCGGCAGGGAGGGCTTCTCGGCTACACCTTC.